These 4 T cell receptor beta chains came from one sample sequenced in a study of blood T cell repertoires in COVID-19. Libraries were prepared by immunoSEQ multiplex PCR; TCRdb keeps only in-frame clonotypes and omits some of them. The sample lists about 69,000 clones, about four fifths seen once, with around 50% in the top ten. The sequenced sample was peripheral blood. These TCRs come from a human donor in a cohort sampled during active COVID-19.

V is TRBV19 and J is TRBJ1-2; maybe TRBD1 (6 bases). Trimming took 8 bases from V and 7 from J, leaving 17 bases between them. This CDR3 comprises 13 residues. Germline-derived CDR1 and CDR2 are LNHDA and SQIVND (reference sequence). Here the CDR3 reads CASGGGGLVGYTF. CDR3 coding DNA: TGTGCCAGTGGGGGCGGCGGGCTGGTTGGCTACACCTTC. Looking up the rest from reference TRBV19 and TRBJ1-2 gives the full variable domain: DGGITQSPKYLFRKEGQNVTLSCEQNLNHDAMYWYRQDPGQGLRLIYYSQIVNDFQKGDIAEGYSVSREKKESFPLTVTSAQKNPTAFYLCASGGGGLVGYTFGSGTRLTVV.

This CDR3 reads CASSEYGVGGRANYGYTF. The DNA of the CDR3 is TGTGCCAGCAGTGAATATGGTGTCGGTGGCAGGGCAAACTATGGCTACACCTTC. The rearrangement uses TRBV25-1 and TRBJ1-2, with a weak D call TRBD1 (5 bases). The germline V and J ends were trimmed by 0 bases and 2 bases, with 19 bases remaining between them. The CDR3 extends over 18 amino acids. In germline, CDR1 is MGHDK, CDR2 SYGVNS.

J is TRBJ2-7 and V is TRBV5-1, with a weak D call TRBD1 (6 bases). The ends were cut back, 5 bases at V and 6 bases at J, with 18 bases in the middle. The germline V gene encodes CDR1 SGHRS and CDR2 YFSETQ. The CDR3 extends over 14 amino acids. CDR3 nucleotide sequence: TGCGCCAGCAGTTGGACAGTCCCCTCCCGCGAGCAGTACTTC. Its translation: CASSWTVPSREQYF.

V usage is TRBV3-1 (or the pseudogene TRBV3-2) and J usage is TRBJ2-3, with TRBD1 as a possible D gene (6 bases). Germline values: CDR1 LGHDT, CDR2 YNNKEL (reference sequence). This CDR3 has 15 residues. Deletions cut 4 bases from V and 0 bases from J, with 11 bases between. The CDR3 loop reads CASSRRDKSTDTQYF. In nucleotides, the CDR3 is TGTGCCAGCAGCCGCCGGGACAAGAGCACAGATACGCAGTATTTT.